These 9 T cell receptor beta chains were all obtained from the same sample, sequenced in a study of cytomegalovirus exposure and HLA in healthy donors. It was with 60 Vbeta and 13 Jbeta primers that the PCR ran. TCRdb keeps only in-frame clones here, not all; method: immunoSEQ multiplex PCR. The data hold roughly 93,000 clones, with around 80% observed a single time. The material sequenced was PBMCs. All receptors derive from a human donor in good health.

Note on this clone: One end of the junction varies from germline; a read error may be responsible. The V and J genes are TRBV10-3 and TRBJ1-2; D uncertain. The length of the CDR3 is 12 residues. Germline CDR1 is ENHRY and CDR2 is SYGVKD. The chain's CDR3 is CATSVLTRGYTF. The CDR3 nucleotides are TGTGCCACCAGTGTCCTAACCCGGGGCTACACCTTC.

V gene TRBV19 combines with J gene TRBJ1-5, with 11 bases identical to TRBD1. CDR1 is LNHDA, CDR2 SQIVND, per germline (reference sequence). V lost 10 bases and J lost 5; bases outside the gene matches: 7. The CDR3 spans 14 residues. The CDR3 loop is CATSGQGVDQPQHF. In DNA, the CDR3 is TGTGCCACCTCGGGACAGGGGGTAGATCAGCCCCAGCATTTT.

The CDR3 region is CASSSRLPYNSPLHF. The CDR3, as DNA: TGTGCCAGCAGCAGCAGGCTCCCCTATAATTCACCCCTCCACTTT. The rearrangement links TRBV5-6 to TRBJ1-6; D uncertain. Trimming left V 4 bases short and J 2 bases short, with 10 bases between. This CDR3 contains 15 residues. Germline assignment: CDR1 SGHDT and CDR2 YYEEEE.

This rearrangement joins TRBV10-2 to TRBJ2-6, with 10 bases fitting TRBD2. The J segment lost 1 base and the V segment lost 6 bases, leaving 6 bases of the junction unmatched. In germline, CDR1 is WSHSY, CDR2 SAAADI. There are 17 residues in the CDR3. The CDR3: CASSFTSGNSGANVLTF. Written as DNA, the CDR3 is TGCGCCAGCAGCTTTACTAGCGGGAATTCTGGGGCCAACGTCCTGACTTTC.

V and J are TRBV4-1 and TRBJ2-4; TRBD1 matches 8 bases. Germline loops: CDR1 MGHRA, CDR2 YSYEKL. The CDR3 contains 16 residues. V was clipped by 0 bases and J by 3 bases; unmatched bases: 4. The CDR3 coding sequence is TGCGCCAGCAGCCAAGATCCCAGGGGGCTCAAAAACATTCAGTACTTC. Encoded protein: CASSQDPRGLKNIQYF.

The gene calls are TRBV4-1 and TRBJ2-5; D perhaps matches TRBD1 (7 bases). This CDR3 region has 16 residues. With 0 bases removed from V and 2 bases from J, the gap between germline ends came to 13 bases. Germline values: CDR1 MGHRA, CDR2 YSYEKL. DNA for the CDR3: TGCGCCAGCAGCCAAGATGGCGGGACAGAACAAGAGACCCAGTACTTC. This encodes CASSQDGGTEQETQYF.

In this sample, this clone turned up once. One junction end disagrees with the germline gene, perhaps due to a read error. This chain links TRBV5-6 with TRBJ2-5, with no clear D. TRBJ2-7 explains the end of the DNA better; the J call may be wrong. The CDR3 covers 15 residues. The germline V gene encodes CDR1 SGHDT and CDR2 YYEEEE. The CDR3 coding sequence is TGTGCCGGCAGCTTGACCCCATCGAGCTCCTACGAGCAGTACTTC. It specifies CAGSLTPSSSYEQYF.

This chain connects TRBV6-1 to TRBJ1-6; D gene uncertain. The germline gives CDR1 MNHNS, CDR2 SASEGT. V was trimmed by 4 bases and J by 14 bases, leaving 12 bases between them. The CDR3 contains 12 residues. This CDR3 reads CASSAGIGTLHF. CDR3 nucleotide sequence: TGTGCCAGCAGTGCGGGAATAGGGACCCTCCACTTT.

The count of this clone is one. The rearrangement uses TRBV5-1 and TRBJ2-6; 8 bases fit TRBD1. The CDR3 totals 18 residues. The germline CDR1 and CDR2 sequences are SGHRS and YFSETQ. The junction had 8 bases not matched to a gene; V was cut back by 0 bases and J by 3 bases. The CDR3: CASSLGTGLSDGANVLTF. For the CDR3, the DNA is TGCGCCAGCAGCTTGGGGACAGGGTTAAGTGATGGGGCCAACGTCCTGACTTTC.